This TCR beta chain appears in the sequencing data of a study of cytomegalovirus exposure and HLA in healthy donors. Study findings and constraints: Earlier analysis found most TCR beta V segments productive about 87% or about 30% of the time. TCR beta V- and J-gene trimming was later associated with a missense DCLRE1C variant.

Nominal health characterized the donors when sampled, though unrecorded immune exposures were likely. Comments on this clone: Its specificity is unknown.

Primers for the PCR totalled 60 Vbeta and 13 Jbeta. TCRdb's copy holds only in-frame clones and misses some; the assay was immunoSEQ multiplex PCR. Of about 190,000 clones detected, approximately 81% appear once; the ten largest clones hold about 2.4%. J gave up 5 bases and V 4 bases, and 14 bases lay outside the gene matches. In germline, CDR1 is SGHNT, CDR2 YYREEE (reference sequence). The CDR3 is made up of 16 amino acids. This chain joins TRBV5-4 and TRBJ1-1, with 7 nucleotides matching TRBD1. This TCR came from a male donor in good health and CMV-seronegative. The sample taken for sequencing was PBMCs. DNA of the CDR3: TGTGCCAGCAGCGCTGACTCGACAGGGAAGAAAACTGAAGCTTTCTTT. Its protein is CASSADSTGKKTEAFF.